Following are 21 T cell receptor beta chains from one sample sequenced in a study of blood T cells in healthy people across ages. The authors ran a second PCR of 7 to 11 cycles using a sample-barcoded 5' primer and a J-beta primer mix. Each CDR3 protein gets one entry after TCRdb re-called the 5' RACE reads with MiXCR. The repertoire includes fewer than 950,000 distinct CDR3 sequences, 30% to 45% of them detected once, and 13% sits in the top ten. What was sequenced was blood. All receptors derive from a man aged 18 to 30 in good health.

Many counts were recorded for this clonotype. CDR3 coding DNA: TGCAGTGCTAGAGATCCGGGACAGGGAGGACATTACGAGCAGTACTTC. Translating it yields CSARDPGQGGHYEQYF. The V gene is TRBV20-1, the J gene TRBJ2-7, with 9 bases that match TRBD1. Germline V gene data show CDR1 as DFQATT and CDR2 as SNEGSKA (reference sequence). There are 16 residues in the CDR3. V dropped 0 bases and J dropped 4; count of bases not matched to a gene: 10.

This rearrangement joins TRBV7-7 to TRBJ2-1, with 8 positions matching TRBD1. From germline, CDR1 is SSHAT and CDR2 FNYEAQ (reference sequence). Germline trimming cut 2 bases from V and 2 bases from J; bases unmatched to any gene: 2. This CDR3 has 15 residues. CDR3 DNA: TGTGCCAGCAGCTTAATCAGGGGGCCCTACAATGAGCAGTTCTTC. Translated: CASSLIRGPYNEQFF.

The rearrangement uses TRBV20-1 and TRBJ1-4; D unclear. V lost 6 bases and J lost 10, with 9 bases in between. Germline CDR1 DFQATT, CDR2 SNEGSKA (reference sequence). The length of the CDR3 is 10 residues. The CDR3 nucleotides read TGCAGTGCCAGTGGAGGAAAACTGTTTTTT. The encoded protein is CSASGGKLFF.

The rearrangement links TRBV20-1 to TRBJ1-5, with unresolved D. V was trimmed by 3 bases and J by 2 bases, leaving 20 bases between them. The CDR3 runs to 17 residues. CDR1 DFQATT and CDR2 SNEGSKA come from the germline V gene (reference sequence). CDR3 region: CSARTGGPYEGNQPQHF. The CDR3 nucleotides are TGCAGTGCTAGGACTGGTGGGCCGTACGAGGGCAATCAGCCCCAGCATTTT.

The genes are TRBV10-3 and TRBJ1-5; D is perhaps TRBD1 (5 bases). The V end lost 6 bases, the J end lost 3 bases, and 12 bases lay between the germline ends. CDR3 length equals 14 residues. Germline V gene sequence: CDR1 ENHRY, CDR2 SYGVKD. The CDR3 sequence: CAISLGPHNQPQHF. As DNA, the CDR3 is TGTGCCATCAGCCTGGGGCCACACAATCAGCCCCAGCATTTT.

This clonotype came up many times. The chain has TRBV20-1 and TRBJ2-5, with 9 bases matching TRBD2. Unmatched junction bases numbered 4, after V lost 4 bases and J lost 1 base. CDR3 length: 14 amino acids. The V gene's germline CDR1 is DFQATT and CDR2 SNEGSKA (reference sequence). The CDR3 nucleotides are TGCAGTGCTACCCTAGCGGGGACCCAAGAGACCCAGTACTTC. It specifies CSATLAGTQETQYF.

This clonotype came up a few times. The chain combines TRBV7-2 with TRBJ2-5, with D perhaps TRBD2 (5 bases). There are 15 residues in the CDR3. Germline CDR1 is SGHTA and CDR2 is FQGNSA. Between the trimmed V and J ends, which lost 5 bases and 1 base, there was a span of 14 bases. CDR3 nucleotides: TGTGCCAGCAGCGTAGTGTCAGCGGTCCAAGAGACCCAGTACTTC. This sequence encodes CASSVVSAVQETQYF.

The CDR3 sequence: CASSLHYSPLHF. CDR3 DNA: TGTGCCAGCAGTTTACATTATTCACCCCTCCACTTT. This chain uses TRBV12-3 or TRBV12-4 with TRBJ1-6, with D unresolved. V lost 2 bases and J 8 bases, leaving 4 bases between the germline ends. The CDR3 runs 12 residues.

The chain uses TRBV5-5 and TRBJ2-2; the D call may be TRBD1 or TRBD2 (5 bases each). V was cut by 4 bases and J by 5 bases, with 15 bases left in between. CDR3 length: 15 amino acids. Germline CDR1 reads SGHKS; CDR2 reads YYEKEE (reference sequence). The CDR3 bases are TGTGCCAGCAGCCCTAGGGACGGAAGGACCGGGGAGCTGTTTTTT. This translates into CASSPRDGRTGELFF.

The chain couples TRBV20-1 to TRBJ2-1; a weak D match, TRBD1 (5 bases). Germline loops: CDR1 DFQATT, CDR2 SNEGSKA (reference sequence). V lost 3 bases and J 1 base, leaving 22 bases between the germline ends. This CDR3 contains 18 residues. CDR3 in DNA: TGCAGTGCTAGTGCCCAGGGTTTGATTTTAAGTTCCTACAATGAGCAGTTCTTC. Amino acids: CSASAQGLILSSYNEQFF.

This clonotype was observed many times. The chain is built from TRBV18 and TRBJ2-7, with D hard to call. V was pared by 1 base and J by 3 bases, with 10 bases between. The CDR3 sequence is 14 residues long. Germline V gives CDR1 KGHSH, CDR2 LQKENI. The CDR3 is CASSPQEQSYEQYF. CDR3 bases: TGTGCCAGCTCACCACAGGAACAGAGCTACGAGCAGTACTTC.

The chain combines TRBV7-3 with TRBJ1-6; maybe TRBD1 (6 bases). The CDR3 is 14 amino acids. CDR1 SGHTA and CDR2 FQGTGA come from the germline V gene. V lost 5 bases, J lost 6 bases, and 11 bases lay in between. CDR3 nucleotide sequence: TGTGCCAGCAGCCCAGGGGAACCTAATTCACCCCTCCACTTT. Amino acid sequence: CASSPGEPNSPLHF. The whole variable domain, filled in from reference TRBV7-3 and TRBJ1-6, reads GAGVSQTPSNKVTEKGKYVELRCDPISGHTALYWYRQSLGQGPEFLIYFQGTGAADDSGLPNDRFFAVRPEGSVSTLKIQRTERGDSAVYLCASSPGEPNSPLHFGNGTRLTVT.

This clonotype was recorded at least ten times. CDR3 bases: TGTGCCATCAGGGGGACAGGAGAATCCTACGAGCAGTACTTC. Its protein product is CAIRGTGESYEQYF. The gene calls are TRBV10-3 and TRBJ2-7; 8 bases match TRBD1. V shed 6 bases and J 1 base; nucleotides not matched to a gene: 5. Germline V gives CDR1 ENHRY, CDR2 SYGVKD. The CDR3 contains 14 residues.

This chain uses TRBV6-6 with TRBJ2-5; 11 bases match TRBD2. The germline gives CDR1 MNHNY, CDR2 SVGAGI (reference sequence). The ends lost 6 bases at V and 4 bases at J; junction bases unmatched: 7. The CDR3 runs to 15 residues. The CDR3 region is CASSSTSGGRETQYF. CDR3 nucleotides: TGTGCCAGCAGCTCTACTAGCGGGGGCCGAGAGACCCAGTACTTC.

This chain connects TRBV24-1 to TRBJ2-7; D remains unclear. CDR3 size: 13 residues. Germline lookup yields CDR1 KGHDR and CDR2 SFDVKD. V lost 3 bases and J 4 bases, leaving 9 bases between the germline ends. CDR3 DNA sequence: TGTGCCACCAGTGATGCCAACGATTACGAGCAGTACTTC. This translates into CATSDANDYEQYF.

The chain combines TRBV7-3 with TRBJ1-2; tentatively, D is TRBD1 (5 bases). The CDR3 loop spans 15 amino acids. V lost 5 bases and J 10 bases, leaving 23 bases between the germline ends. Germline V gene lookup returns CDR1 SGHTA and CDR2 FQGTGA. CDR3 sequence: CASSRAAGTNNDYTF. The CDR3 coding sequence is TGTGCCAGCAGCCGCGCCGCAGGGACGAACAATGACTACACCTTC. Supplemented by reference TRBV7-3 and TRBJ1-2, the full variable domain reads GAGVSQTPSNKVTEKGKYVELRCDPISGHTALYWYRQSLGQGPEFLIYFQGTGAADDSGLPNDRFFAVRPEGSVSTLKIQRTERGDSAVYLCASSRAAGTNNDYTFGSGTRLTVV.

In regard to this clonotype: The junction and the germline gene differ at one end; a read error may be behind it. For the CDR3, the DNA is TGCGCCAGCAGTTTGGGGGACAGGGGCACAGATACGCAGTATTTT. Its protein is CASSLGDRGTDTQYF. J is TRBJ2-3 and V is TRBV5-1, with 9 bases identical to TRBD1. This CDR3 has 15 amino acids. CDR1 and CDR2 (germline): SGHRS, YFSETQ.

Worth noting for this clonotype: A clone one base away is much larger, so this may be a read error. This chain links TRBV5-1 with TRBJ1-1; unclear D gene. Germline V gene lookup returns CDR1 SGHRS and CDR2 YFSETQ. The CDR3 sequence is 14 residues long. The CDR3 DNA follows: TGCACCAGCAGCTTGGCTGCGGGAGGGACTGAAGCTTTCTTT. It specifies CTSSLAAGGTEAFF.

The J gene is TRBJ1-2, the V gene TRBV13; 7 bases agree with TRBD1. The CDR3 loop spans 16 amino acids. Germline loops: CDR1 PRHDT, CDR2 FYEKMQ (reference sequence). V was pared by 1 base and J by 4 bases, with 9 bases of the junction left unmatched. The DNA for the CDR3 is TGTGCCAGCAGCTTAGCGGGGCAGGGGGTCCTCTATGGCTACACCTTC. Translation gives CASSLAGQGVLYGYTF.

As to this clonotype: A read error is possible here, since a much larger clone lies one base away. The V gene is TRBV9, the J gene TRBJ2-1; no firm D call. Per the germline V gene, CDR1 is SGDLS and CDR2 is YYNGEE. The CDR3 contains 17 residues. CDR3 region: CAGSLWGSRDLNNEQFF. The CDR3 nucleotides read TGTGCCGGCAGCCTCTGGGGATCCCGAGACCTTAACAATGAGCAGTTCTTC.

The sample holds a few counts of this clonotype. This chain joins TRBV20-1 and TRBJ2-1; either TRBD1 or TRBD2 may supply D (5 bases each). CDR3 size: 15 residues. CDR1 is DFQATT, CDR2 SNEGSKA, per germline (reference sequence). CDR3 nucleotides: TGCCGGACCACGAGGGGTGGGAGCTCCTACAATGAGCAGTTCTTC. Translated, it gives CRTTRGGSSYNEQFF.